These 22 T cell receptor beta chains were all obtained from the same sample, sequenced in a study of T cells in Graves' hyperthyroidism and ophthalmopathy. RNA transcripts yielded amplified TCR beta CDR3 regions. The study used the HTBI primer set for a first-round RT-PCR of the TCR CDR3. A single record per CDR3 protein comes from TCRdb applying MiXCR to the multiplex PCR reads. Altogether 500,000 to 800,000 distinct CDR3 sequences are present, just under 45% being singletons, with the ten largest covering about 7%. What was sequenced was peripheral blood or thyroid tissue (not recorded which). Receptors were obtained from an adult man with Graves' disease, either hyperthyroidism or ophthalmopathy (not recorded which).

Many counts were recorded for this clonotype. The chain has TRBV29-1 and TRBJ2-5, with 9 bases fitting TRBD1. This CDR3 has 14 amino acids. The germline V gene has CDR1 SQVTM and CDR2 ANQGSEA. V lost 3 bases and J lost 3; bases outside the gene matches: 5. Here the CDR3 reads CSVEGWTGEETQYF. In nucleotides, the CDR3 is TGCAGCGTTGAGGGTTGGACAGGGGAAGAGACCCAGTACTTC.

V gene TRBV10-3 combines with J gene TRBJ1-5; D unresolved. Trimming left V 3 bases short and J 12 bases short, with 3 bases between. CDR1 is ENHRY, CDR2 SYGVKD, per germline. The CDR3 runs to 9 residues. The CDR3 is CAISDLQHF. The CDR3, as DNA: TGTGCCATCAGTGACCTCCAGCATTTT.

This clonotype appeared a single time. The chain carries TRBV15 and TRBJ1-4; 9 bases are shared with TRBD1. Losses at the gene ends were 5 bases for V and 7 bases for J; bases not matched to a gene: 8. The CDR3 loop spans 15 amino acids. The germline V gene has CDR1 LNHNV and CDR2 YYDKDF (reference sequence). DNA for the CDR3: TGTGCCACCAGCGCTTCGGACAGGGGAGGTGAAAAACTGTTTTTT. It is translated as CATSASDRGGEKLFF.

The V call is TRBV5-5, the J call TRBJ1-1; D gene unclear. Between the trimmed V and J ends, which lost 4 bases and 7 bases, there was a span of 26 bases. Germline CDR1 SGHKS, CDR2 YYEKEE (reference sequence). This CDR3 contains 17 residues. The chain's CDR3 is CASSPTGNSRAANEAFF. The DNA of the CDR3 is TGTGCCAGCAGCCCCACCGGGAACAGCCGGGCGGCTAATGAAGCTTTCTTT.

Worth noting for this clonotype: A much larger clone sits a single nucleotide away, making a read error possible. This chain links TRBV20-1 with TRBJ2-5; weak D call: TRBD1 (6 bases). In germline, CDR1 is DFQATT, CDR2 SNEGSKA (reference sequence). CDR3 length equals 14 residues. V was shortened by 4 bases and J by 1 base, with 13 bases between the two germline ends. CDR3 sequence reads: CSATGRTVQETQYF. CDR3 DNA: TGCAGTGCTACTGGTCGGACAGTCCAAGAGACCCAGTACTTC.

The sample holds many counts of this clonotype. Here the CDR3 reads CASSFGLADYEQYF. The CDR3 DNA reads TGTGCCAGCAGCTTCGGACTAGCGGACTACGAGCAGTACTTC. This chain links TRBV7-8 with TRBJ2-7, with 10 nucleotides matching TRBD2. The ends lost 3 bases at V and 3 bases at J; junction bases unmatched: 2. The CDR3 has 14 amino acids. In germline, CDR1 is SGHVS, CDR2 FQNEAQ.

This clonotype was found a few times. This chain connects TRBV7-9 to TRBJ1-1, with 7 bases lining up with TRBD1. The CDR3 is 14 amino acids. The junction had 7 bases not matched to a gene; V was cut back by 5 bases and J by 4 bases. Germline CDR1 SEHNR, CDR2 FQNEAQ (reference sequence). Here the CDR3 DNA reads TGTGCCAGCAGCCAAATAACAGGGGCCACTGAAGCTTTCTTT. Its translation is CASSQITGATEAFF.

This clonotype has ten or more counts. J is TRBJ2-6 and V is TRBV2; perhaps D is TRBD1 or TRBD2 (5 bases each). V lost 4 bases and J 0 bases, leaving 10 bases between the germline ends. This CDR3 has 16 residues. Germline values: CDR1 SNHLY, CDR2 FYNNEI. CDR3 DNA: TGTGCCAGCAGTGGGGACCCCTCCTCTGGGGCCAACGTCCTGACTTTC. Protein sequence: CASSGDPSSGANVLTF.

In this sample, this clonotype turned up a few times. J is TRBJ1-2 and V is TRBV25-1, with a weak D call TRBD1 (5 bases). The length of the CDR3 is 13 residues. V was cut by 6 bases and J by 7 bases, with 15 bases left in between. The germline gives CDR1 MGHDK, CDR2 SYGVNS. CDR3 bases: TGTGCCAGCAGCCCCTGGGAGGGGTTTGGCTACACCTTC. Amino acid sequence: CASSPWEGFGYTF.

The CDR3 is CASMTGLAGAETQYF. The CDR3 DNA sequence: TGTGCCAGCATGACGGGACTAGCGGGGGCCGAGACCCAGTACTTC. The V and J genes are TRBV2 and TRBJ2-5; 14 nucleotides align to TRBD2. Germline V gene data show CDR1 as SNHLY and CDR2 as FYNNEI. Trimming removed 7 bases from V and 5 bases from J; junction bases left unmatched: 6. The CDR3 consists of 15 residues.

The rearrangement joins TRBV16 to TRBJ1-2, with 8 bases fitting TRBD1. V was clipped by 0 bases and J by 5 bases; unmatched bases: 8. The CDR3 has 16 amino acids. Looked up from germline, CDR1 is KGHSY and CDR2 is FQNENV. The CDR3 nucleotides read TGTGCCAGCAGCCAATCGACAGGGGTCACGGAATATGGCTACACCTTC. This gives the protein CASSQSTGVTEYGYTF.

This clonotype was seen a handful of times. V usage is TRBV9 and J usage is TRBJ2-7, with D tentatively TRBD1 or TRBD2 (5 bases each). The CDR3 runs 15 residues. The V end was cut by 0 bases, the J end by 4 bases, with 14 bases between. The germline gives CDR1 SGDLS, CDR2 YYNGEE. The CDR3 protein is CASSVGGTPTYEQYF. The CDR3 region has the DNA TGTGCCAGCAGCGTAGGTGGGACGCCGACTTACGAGCAGTACTTC.

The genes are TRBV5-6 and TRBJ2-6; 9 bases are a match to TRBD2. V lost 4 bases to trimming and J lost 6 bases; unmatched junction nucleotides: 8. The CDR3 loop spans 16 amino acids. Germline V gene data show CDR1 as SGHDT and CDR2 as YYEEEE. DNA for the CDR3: TGTGCCAGCAGCCGGGTTAGCGGGGGCTCGGCCAACGTCCTGACTTTC. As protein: CASSRVSGGSANVLTF.

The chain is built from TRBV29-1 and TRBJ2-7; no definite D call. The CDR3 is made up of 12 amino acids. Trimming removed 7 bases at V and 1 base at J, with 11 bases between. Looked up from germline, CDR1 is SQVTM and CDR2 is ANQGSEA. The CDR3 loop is CSGLTDSYEQYF. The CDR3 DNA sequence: TGCAGCGGTTTAACAGATTCCTACGAGCAGTACTTC.

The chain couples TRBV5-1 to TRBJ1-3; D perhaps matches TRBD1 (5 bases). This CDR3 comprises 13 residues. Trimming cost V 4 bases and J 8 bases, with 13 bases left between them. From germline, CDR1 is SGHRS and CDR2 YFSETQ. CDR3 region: CASSPGTVDTIYF. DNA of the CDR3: TGCGCCAGCAGCCCGGGGACGGTCGACACCATATATTTT.

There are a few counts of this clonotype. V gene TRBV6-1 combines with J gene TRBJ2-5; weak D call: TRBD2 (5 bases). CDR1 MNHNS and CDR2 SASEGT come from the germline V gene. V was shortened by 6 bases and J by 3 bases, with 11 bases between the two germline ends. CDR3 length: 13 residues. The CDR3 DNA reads TGTGCCAGCAGCCCCGGGATCAAAGAGACCCAGTACTTC. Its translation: CASSPGIKETQYF.

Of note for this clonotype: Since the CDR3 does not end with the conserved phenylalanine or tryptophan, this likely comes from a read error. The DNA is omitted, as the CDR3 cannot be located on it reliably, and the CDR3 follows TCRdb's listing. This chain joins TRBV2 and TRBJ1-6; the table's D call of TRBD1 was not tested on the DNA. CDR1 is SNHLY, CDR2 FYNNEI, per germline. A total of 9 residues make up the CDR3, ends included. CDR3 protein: CASSGDEHS.

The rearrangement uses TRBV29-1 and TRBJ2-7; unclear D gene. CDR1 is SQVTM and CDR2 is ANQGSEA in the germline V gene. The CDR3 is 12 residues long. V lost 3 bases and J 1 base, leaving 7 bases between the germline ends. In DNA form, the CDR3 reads TGCAGCGTTGAGGGCCGATCCTACGAGCAGTACTTC. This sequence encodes CSVEGRSYEQYF.

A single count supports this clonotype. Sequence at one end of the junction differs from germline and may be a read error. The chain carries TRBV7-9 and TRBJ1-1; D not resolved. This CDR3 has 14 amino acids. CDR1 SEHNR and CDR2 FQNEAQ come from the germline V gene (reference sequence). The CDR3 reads CAGSPTELWTEAFF. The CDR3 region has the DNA TGTGCCGGCAGTCCCACTGAGTTATGGACTGAAGCTTTCTTT.

The CDR3 sequence is CASSRQGAGEAFF. In DNA form, the CDR3 reads TGTGCCAGCTCACGACAGGGGGCTGGTGAAGCTTTCTTT. J is TRBJ1-1 and V is TRBV25-1; 10 bases line up with TRBD1. Germline V gene sequence: CDR1 MGHDK, CDR2 SYGVNS. The junction had 7 bases not matched to a gene; V was cut back by 8 bases and J by 7 bases. The CDR3 contains 13 residues. The variable domain in full, with the rest retrieved from reference TRBV25-1 and TRBJ1-1, is EADIYQTPRYLVIGTGKKITLECSQTMGHDKMYWYQQDPGMELHLIHYSYGVNSTEKGDLSSESTVSRIRTEHFPLTLESARPSHTSQYLCASSRQGAGEAFFGQGTRLTVV.

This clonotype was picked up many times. This CDR3 reads CASSIRPGGTEAFF. In DNA, the CDR3 is TGTGCCAGCAGTATACGCCCAGGCGGAACTGAAGCTTTCTTT. The chain links TRBV2 to TRBJ1-1, with D unresolved. V was shortened by 5 bases and J by 5 bases, with 15 bases between the two germline ends. The CDR3 spans 14 residues. Germline loops: CDR1 SNHLY, CDR2 FYNNEI.

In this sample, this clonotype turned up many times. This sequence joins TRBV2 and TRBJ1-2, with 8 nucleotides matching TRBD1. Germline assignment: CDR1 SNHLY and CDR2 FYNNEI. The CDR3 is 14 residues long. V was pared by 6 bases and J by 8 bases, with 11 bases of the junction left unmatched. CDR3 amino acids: CASRIRQGTEGYTF. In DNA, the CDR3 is TGTGCCAGCAGGATTCGACAGGGGACGGAAGGCTACACCTTC.